This T cell receptor beta chain was profiled in a study of naive and memory T cell subsets. Whole-study findings and limits: No ground truth validated the naive and memory repertoire findings. Especially in CD8 cells, naive repertoires contained a few larger clonotypes, possibly CD45RA-re-expressing memory cells.

The germline CDR1 and CDR2 sequences are MNHEY and SVGEGT. The V segment lost 5 bases and the J segment 5 bases; nucleotides outside the gene matches: 7. The CDR3 contains 15 residues. Concerning this clonotype: Its antigen is currently unknown.

Both TRBC1 and TRBC2 were covered by a beta constant-region primer of two equimolar oligonucleotides. The ligated cDNA underwent four PCR rounds using SP2 and nested alpha and beta constant-region primers. Ligation attached a single-stranded oligonucleotide with a 12-nucleotide UMI and the SP2 primer to the cDNA 3' end. Each CDR3 protein is one row after TCRdb ran MiXCR on the UMI-ligation and nested PCR reads. The table has more than 95,000 distinct CDR3 sequences, 14% seen once. V is TRBV6-2 or TRBV6-3 and J is TRBJ2-1; TRBD1 matches 9 bases. Input material: naive CD8+ T cells from blood. The receptor was derived from a human donor in good health. CDR3 DNA: TGTGCCAGCAGTCCCGGGACAGGGTCCAACAATGAGCAGTTCTTC. Protein product: CASSPGTGSNNEQFF.